A single sample is the source of the 13 T cell receptor beta chains below, sequenced in a study of blood T cell repertoires in COVID-19. TCRdb's table, derived via immunoSEQ multiplex PCR, lists solely in-frame clones and lacks some. The sample carries some 340,000 clones, around 85% recorded once. The sequenced sample consisted of peripheral blood. These receptors all come from a woman under 30 with acute or convalescent COVID-19.

V and J are TRBV5-1 and TRBJ2-2, with D hard to call. This CDR3 is built from 15 residues. The V gene's germline CDR1 is SGHRS and CDR2 YFSETQ. Trimming removed 0 bases from V and 1 base from J, with 7 bases in between. This CDR3 reads CASSLESRNTGELFF. The CDR3 nucleotides are TGCGCCAGCAGCTTGGAATCCAGGAACACCGGGGAGCTGTTTTTT.

The V gene is TRBV19, the J gene TRBJ2-5, with 13 bases identical to TRBD2. The CDR3 totals 16 residues. The germline CDR1 and CDR2 sequences are LNHDA and SQIVND (reference sequence). V gave up 6 bases and J gave up 4 bases; unmatched junction bases: 8. The CDR3 nucleotides read TGTGCCAGTAGGTTACTAGCGGGAGGGCCGGCAGAGACCCAGTACTTC. The encoded protein is CASRLLAGGPAETQYF.

A few counts support this clone. This chain connects TRBV12-1 to TRBJ1-5; the table's D gene call, TRBD1, was not cross checked with the DNA. TRBV12-1 is a known pseudogene. CDR3 size: 17 residues. This CDR3 reads CASSLGQGWASNQPQHF. In DNA, the CDR3 is TGTGCCAGCAGCCTCGGACAGGGGTGGGCTAGCAATCAGCCCCAGCATTTT.

The chain employs TRBV7-3 and TRBJ2-2, with 8 bases fitting TRBD2. The CDR3 has 15 residues. Looked up from germline, CDR1 is SGHTA and CDR2 is FQGTGA. The junction had 8 bases not matched to a gene; V was cut back by 5 bases and J by 6 bases. The CDR3 here is CASSPSGGAPGELFF. For the CDR3, the DNA is TGTGCCAGCAGCCCCTCCGGGGGGGCCCCCGGGGAGCTGTTTTTT.

This clone was seen just once. This chain links TRBV27 with TRBJ1-1, with a weak D call TRBD1 (5 bases). Germline assignment: CDR1 MNHEY and CDR2 SMNVEV (reference sequence). V shed 0 bases and J shed 6 bases, with 11 bases lying between them. The CDR3 is 14 amino acids. CDR3 sequence reads: CASSLSPGKAEAFF. The CDR3 DNA sequence: TGTGCCAGCAGTTTATCGCCAGGGAAAGCTGAAGCTTTCTTT.

The rearrangement links TRBV10-1 to TRBJ2-1; TRBD2 aligns across 7 bases. The CDR3 is made up of 15 amino acids. Germline loops: CDR1 WNHNN, CDR2 SYGVQD (reference sequence). With V trimmed by 0 bases and J by 5 bases, 4 bases remained unmatched. DNA for the CDR3: TGCGCCAGCAGTGAGTCTTGGCTAGCGGACAATGAGCAGTTCTTC. It yields the protein CASSESWLADNEQFF.

The rearrangement links TRBV5-8 to TRBJ1-6; 9 bases map to TRBD1. Germline CDR1 and CDR2: SGHTS and YDEGEE. V lost 0 bases, J lost 6 bases, and 1 base stayed unmatched. The CDR3 runs to 15 residues. The CDR3 loop is CASSLGTGVNSPLHF. The CDR3 coding sequence is TGTGCCAGCAGCTTGGGGACAGGGGTTAATTCACCCCTCCACTTT.

This rearrangement joins TRBV5-1 to TRBJ1-5; 8 bases map to TRBD1. The CDR3 runs to 15 residues. Unmatched junction bases numbered 10, after V lost 3 bases and J lost 8 bases. Germline assignment: CDR1 SGHRS and CDR2 YFSETQ. The CDR3 loop reads CASSSGTGGGEPQHF. The CDR3 nucleotides read TGCGCCAGCAGCTCCGGGACAGGAGGTGGGGAGCCCCAGCATTTT.

The chain combines TRBV7-8 with TRBJ2-5; D may be TRBD1 (5 bases). Trimming took 5 bases from V and 1 from J, leaving 14 bases between them. This CDR3 spans 15 amino acids. Germline V lookup: CDR1 SGHVS, CDR2 FQNEAQ. The CDR3: CASSPTRARQETQYF. Here the CDR3 DNA reads TGTGCCAGCAGCCCAACCAGGGCCCGCCAAGAGACCCAGTACTTC. Looking up the rest from reference TRBV7-8 and TRBJ2-5 gives the full variable domain: GAGVSQSPRYKVAKRGQDVALRCDPISGHVSLFWYQQALGQGPEFLTYFQNEAQLDKSGLPSDRFFAERPEGSVSTLKIQRTQQEDSAVYLCASSPTRARQETQYFGPGTRLLVL.

This chain uses TRBV6-6 with TRBJ1-6, with D tentatively TRBD1 (6 bases). The V and J ends lost 5 bases and 0 bases respectively, with 11 bases between them. The germline gives CDR1 MNHNY, CDR2 SVGAGI (reference sequence). The CDR3 length is 16 residues. CDR3 amino acids: CASSKDSSSYNSPLHF. CDR3 nucleotides: TGTGCCAGCAGTAAGGACAGTAGCTCCTATAATTCACCCCTCCACTTT.

The gene calls are TRBV15 and TRBJ1-3, with D tentatively TRBD1 (5 bases). Germline lookup yields CDR1 LNHNV and CDR2 YYDKDF (reference sequence). CDR3 length: 14 residues. Trimming removed 4 bases from V and 3 bases from J, with 10 bases in between. The CDR3 DNA follows: TGTGCCACCAGCAAAGGGGCAGGTGGAAACACCATATATTTT. The encoded protein is CATSKGAGGNTIYF.

This chain connects TRBV7-2 to TRBJ2-7, with D possibly TRBD2 on 6 matching bases. Germline values: CDR1 SGHTA, CDR2 FQGNSA. V lost 6 bases, J lost 6 bases, and 12 bases lay in between. This CDR3 has 12 residues. The CDR3 DNA follows: TGTGCCAGCAGTCCCTCCGGGGGCGAGCAGTACTTC. Protein: CASSPSGGEQYF.

V and J are TRBV4-1 and TRBJ1-5; D possibly corresponds to TRBD1 (6 bases). CDR1 is MGHRA and CDR2 is YSYEKL in the germline V gene. The germline V and J ends were trimmed by 0 bases and 7 bases, with 10 bases remaining between them. CDR3 size: 14 residues. Here the CDR3 reads CASSQEQGNQPQHF. The DNA for the CDR3 is TGCGCCAGCAGCCAAGAACAGGGAAACCAGCCCCAGCATTTT.